This entry concerns a single T cell receptor (beta chain). As yet, its antigen is unknown. Per sorted-subset replicate PCR, input was approximately 0.2 ug DNA, representing some 30,000 T cell genomes. Repertoires were generated with immunoSEQ multiplex PCR, while TCRdb's copy carries only in-frame clones and drops some. The sample shows around 200,000 clones, 85% to 95% of them seen only once. CDR1 and CDR2 from the germline V gene are SGHAT and FQNNGV. The CDR3 spans 17 residues. V was trimmed by 4 bases and J by 0 bases, leaving 19 bases between them. The entry originates in a study of shared clonotypes between healthy human individuals. General study points: The study's rarefaction showed incomplete sorted-subset sequencing despite large depth. Sharing across four donors was highest in naive CD4 (about 5%) and lowest in memory CD8 (roughly 0.4%).

The chain carries TRBV11-2 and TRBJ2-7, with D possibly TRBD1 on 6 matching bases. The TCR comes from a woman in her twenties or thirties in good health. The specimen sequenced was naive CD4+ T cells sorted from blood. Noted subset: CD45RA+ positively selected. The CDR3 region has the DNA TGTGCCAGCAGCTCCCCTAAGGGGGTGAGGAGCTCCTACGAGCAGTACTTC. Translating gives CASSSPKGVRSSYEQYF.